This T cell receptor beta chain was identified during a study of cytomegalovirus exposure and HLA in healthy donors (TCRdb year 2017). Regarding the study in general: In an earlier analysis of roughly 590 of the donors, 276 Gb of sequence data and some 100 million unique TCR beta sequences from about 180 million T cells were reported. Approximately 300 gigabases of sequencing data and approximately 93 million unique TCR sequences were included in an early release covering roughly 600 HLA-typed donors. Of the approximately 400 genotyped donors, approximately 80% fell in the genetic ancestry cluster associated with self-reported Caucasian donors. The study aimed to test whether signatures of past pathogen exposure could be identified by cataloging public T cell receptors. The study profiled the T cell repertoires of fewer than 850 subjects by immunosequencing and related them to cytomegalovirus serostatus. Along with the roughly 670-subject first cohort, a separate validation cohort of around 120 different subjects was used. The study combined high-throughput TCR immunosequencing, statistical association of individual TCRs with disease status, and machine learning to predict cytomegalovirus infection status. To study patterns of TCR occurrence, a later analysis re-analyzed previously published TCR beta repertoires from 500 to 850 donors and added high-resolution HLA genotyping. Rather than drawing on any new phenotypic data, the later analysis identified candidate immune exposures from TCR beta sequences and the way those sequences occurred across donors. In an earlier analysis of around 540 of the donors, high-throughput TCR beta sequencing was used to judge whether each TCR beta V gene segment behaved as functional or pseudogenic. Donor age, sex, ethnicity and CMV serostatus were compiled alongside the repertoire data. In a later genetic analysis, genome-wide SNP genotypes for about 55% of the 666 donors were used, and that subset was treated as a discovery cohort. Every repertoire in the discovery cohort had been generated on one and the same sequencing platform. HLA typing covered class I and class II loci at four-digit resolution. The number of typed donors differed by locus: about 620-640 for A, B, C, DRB1 and DQB1; 522 for DQA1; 606 for DPA1; and around 470 for DPB1. About five DR-DQ haplotypes were handled as single units for association and clustering, since linkage in the cohort was strong. Among 398 genotyped donors of the cohort, an average of roughly 240,000 unique TCR beta nucleotide sequences were sequenced per donor, roughly 20% of them non-productive.

The research as a whole found: According to a later analysis, most CMV-associated TCR beta chains appeared to be HLA-restricted, and the HLA associations seemed to be driven largely by CMV exposure. For the cohort, immune exposure information was limited to CMV serostatus. Because counts were too low, roughly 17 rarely observed V segments, including chromosome 9 orphons, were left out of the earlier analysis of roughly 600 of the donors. Linkage disequilibrium might explain the correlated functional status among segregating V segments, but an unknown experimental factor could not be ruled out. The study listed around 160 TCR beta chains as associated with cytomegalovirus. The presence/absence analyses assumed that sequencing depth was roughly uniform across donors, and that assumption may not be true. Specific HLA alleles were associated with roughly 16,000 TCR beta sequences at a false discovery rate of 0.05 in a later analysis. Because HLA typing was unavailable for some donors at each locus, only the typed subset was used in association tests. Some IMGT-functional V segments, including TRBV6-2 and TRBV6-3, could not be distinguished by the 87-base-pair reads and were therefore excluded. Assigning TCR associations to individual alleles was difficult when HLA alleles, especially DR and DQ, strongly co-occurred. Most TCR sequences were seen in very few donors, while some public TCRs were found in many individuals. The authors suggested that the approach could potentially be generalized to other disease states and immunological phenotypes. Compared with equally common non-associated chains, HLA-associated TCR beta chains in a later analysis were more clonally expanded and had lower generation probabilities. A further reported finding was that TCR beta sequences accurately predicted the HLA-A and HLA-B alleles for most subjects in the first cohort. In vitro tests confirmed that three of the cytomegalovirus-associated TCR beta chains recognize cytomegalovirus antigens. Cytomegalovirus status was reported to be diagnosed by the classifier with high specificity and sensitivity in both the original and validation cohorts. According to a later genetic analysis, donors in an Asian-associated ancestry cluster had fewer N-insertions in productive TCRs than the approximately 700-donor mean. An association between a missense DCLRE1C variant and V-gene and J-gene trimming of TCR beta chains was found in a later genetic analysis and replicated in an independent cohort. A cluster of highly shared sequence variants was judged likely to represent a technical artifact of the sequencing pipeline. A later analysis found that TCR association rates varied across HLA loci, with DRB1 alleles showing the most associated TCRs and HLA-C alleles the fewest. Several of the top co-occurrence clusters appeared to be linked to parvovirus B19, influenza, CMV and Epstein-Barr virus, according to a later analysis. In an earlier analysis of over 550 of the donors, most TCR beta V segments were observed in productive rearrangements about 90% or about 30% of the time, broadly matching IMGT annotations. The cohort was sequenced for TCR beta chains only, and without alpha or paired-chain data the features that could be detected were limited.

The library was produced with the immunoSEQ multiplex PCR assay. A mixture of 60 forward primers for TCR Vbeta segments and 13 reverse primers for TCR Jbeta segments was used in the multiplex PCR. Amplification of the CDR3 region of rearranged TCR beta genes was performed with a multiplex PCR assay on genomic DNA. The Illumina HiSeq System was used to sequence the amplified TCR beta libraries as 87-base-pair reads. From the authors' description of their analysis: Across the roughly 600 repertoires, a later analysis counted about 81 million unique TCR beta chains, roughly 11 million of which were shared by at least two donors. A nearest-neighbor algorithm error-corrected the raw reads and collapsed the reads into unique sequences, merging closely related sequences to remove PCR and sequencing errors. To assign V, D and J gene segments, CDR3 sequences were aligned to IMGT reference sequences. Each retained sequence needed at least a six-nucleotide match to both a V gene segment and a J gene segment. A rearrangement counted as productive if the CDR3 had no stop codons and remained in frame with V and J, and every other rearrangement counted as non-productive. CDR3 was defined by IMGT convention, running from the second conserved V-encoded cysteine to the conserved J-encoded phenylalanine. In an earlier analysis of 500 to 650 of the donors, sequences lacking an unambiguous match to a single V gene segment were excluded. In an earlier analysis of about 590 of the donors, a V segment was called functional when productive rearrangements were above 56.7%, and segregating when the standard deviation between donors exceeded 5%. A statistical classification framework was developed to diagnose cytomegalovirus status using the catalog of TCR beta chain sequences. In a later analysis, V and J genes were assigned by comparing TCR nucleotide sequences against IMGT/GENE-DB human TR gene sequences. The TCRdist pipeline was used in a later analysis to assign CDR3 sequences and most-parsimonious VDJ recombination scenarios. A later analysis defined each TCR beta chain by its CDR3 amino acid sequence plus V-gene family, and excluded reads lacking a unique V-gene family. To address suspected cross-contamination and a sequencing artifact, a later analysis removed some 620 highly shared, low-generation-probability nucleotide sequences. In a later analysis, a clonal expansion index was calculated for each public chain from normalized within-repertoire ranks of inferred template counts. In a later analysis, generation probabilities were computed using a VDJ recombination model fitted to out-of-frame rearrangements, and the results were checked against IGoR. In a later analysis, hypergeometric tests were used to score TCR-TCR, TCR-HLA and TCR-CMV co-occurrence, with a repertoire-size bias correction applied to TCR pairs. A later analysis estimated false discovery rates by permuting HLA or CMV assignments 20 times. In a later analysis, co-occurring TCRs were grouped using DBSCAN, with TCRdist sequence similarity added in when clustering inside HLA-allele-positive subsets. Co-occurrence clustering excluded repertoires with fewer than 30,000 or more than 120,000 public chains, plus five with anomalous nucleotide sharing. The table was pulled from immuneACCESS by TCRdb, which kept in-frame rearrangements only. Such tables lose some clones; where checked, under half of the loss comes from unresolved V genes, and the rest has no known cause. The DNA gave D and trimming, while V, J and clone size come from that table. The sample contains approximately 140,000 clones, roughly 85% of them found a single time. Over 1% of the sample comes from the top ten.

The CDR3 goes from the cysteine to the phenylalanine over 12 residues. Kept here is only the CDR3 DNA, which spans 36 bases and is read in frame from base 1. The V and J ends are trimmed by 1 base and 6 bases, leaving 4 bases between them. Via the germline V gene, CDR1 is KGHSH and CDR2 LQKENI. The cohort comprised 670 or so healthy bone marrow donors. All cohort members were sampled while nominally healthy, although unrecorded immune exposures were likely present. The donor tested CMV seronegative, placing the donor among the 350 to 400 seronegative members of the cohort. Every donor gave a peripheral blood sample, and the peripheral blood mononuclear cells from that sample were used for TCR beta sequencing. The Qiagen DNeasy Blood Extraction Kit was used to extract genomic DNA from the blood cell samples. This clone turned up a few times. What this receptor recognizes is not known. No clone much larger than this one lies a single base away; base qualities are absent.

This chain joins TRBV18 to TRBJ1-5, with no reliable assignment of the D segment. What was sequenced was PBMCs. The sequence was collected from a boy aged 5-17 years in good health and CMV-seronegative. The sequence in DNA is TGTGCCAGCTCACCACACGGTCAGCCCCAGCATTTT. Protein translation: CASSPHGQPQHF.